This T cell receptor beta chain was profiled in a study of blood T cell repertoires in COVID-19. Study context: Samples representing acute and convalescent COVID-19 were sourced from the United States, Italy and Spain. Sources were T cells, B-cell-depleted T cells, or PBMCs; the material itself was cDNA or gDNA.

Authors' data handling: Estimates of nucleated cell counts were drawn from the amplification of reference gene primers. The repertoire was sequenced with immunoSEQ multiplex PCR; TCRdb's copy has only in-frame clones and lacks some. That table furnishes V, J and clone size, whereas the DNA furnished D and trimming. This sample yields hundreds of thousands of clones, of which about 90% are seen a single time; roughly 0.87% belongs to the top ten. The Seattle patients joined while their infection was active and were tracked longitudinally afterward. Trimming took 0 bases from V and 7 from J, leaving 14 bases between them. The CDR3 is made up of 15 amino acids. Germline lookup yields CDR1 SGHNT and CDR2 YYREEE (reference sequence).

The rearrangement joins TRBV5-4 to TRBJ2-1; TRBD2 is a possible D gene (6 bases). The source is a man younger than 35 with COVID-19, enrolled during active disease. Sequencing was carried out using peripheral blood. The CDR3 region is CASSLAGGGGNEQFF. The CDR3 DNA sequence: TGTGCCAGCAGCTTGGCCGGCGGAGGAGGGAATGAGCAGTTCTTC.